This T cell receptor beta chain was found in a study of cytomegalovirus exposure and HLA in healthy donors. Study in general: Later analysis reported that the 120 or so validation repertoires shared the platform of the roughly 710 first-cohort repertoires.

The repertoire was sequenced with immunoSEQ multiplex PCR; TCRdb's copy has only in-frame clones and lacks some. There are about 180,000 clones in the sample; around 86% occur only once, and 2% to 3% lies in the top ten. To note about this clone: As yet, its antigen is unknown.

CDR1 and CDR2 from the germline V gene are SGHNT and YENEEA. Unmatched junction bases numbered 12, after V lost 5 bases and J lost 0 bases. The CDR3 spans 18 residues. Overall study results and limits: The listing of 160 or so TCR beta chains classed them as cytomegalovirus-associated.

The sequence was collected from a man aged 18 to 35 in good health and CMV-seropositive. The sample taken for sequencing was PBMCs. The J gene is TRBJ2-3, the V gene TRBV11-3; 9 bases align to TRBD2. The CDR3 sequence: CASSPGLAETPSTDTQYF. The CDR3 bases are TGTGCCAGCAGCCCGGGACTAGCCGAAACCCCTAGCACAGATACGCAGTATTTT.